The source of this T cell receptor (beta chain) is a study of graft-versus-host responses after intestinal transplantation. Study background: Once they had received anti-thymocyte globulin induction, all recipients took tacrolimus and steroids for about 3 years.

Regarding the study as a whole: GvH clones occurred in recipient marrow; some first appeared in ileum or blood.

This CDR3 region has 17 residues. The J segment lost 1 base and the V segment lost 1 base, leaving 8 bases of the junction unmatched. Germline-derived CDR1 and CDR2 are SEHNR and FQNEAQ (reference sequence). Remarks on this clone: Its antigen is currently unknown.

TCRdb's table, derived via immunoSEQ multiplex PCR, lists solely in-frame clones and lacks some. The table records roughly 100,000 clones, about 90% of them present only once. V gene TRBV7-9 combines with J gene TRBJ2-3, with TRBD2 matching 7 bases. This sample comprised unstimulated CD4+ T cells sorted from spleen or lymph node cells, obtained before intestinal transplant. This receptor was taken from a human donor who received an intestinal transplant. The CDR3 reads CASSLVSSGKGTDTQYF. The DNA for the CDR3 is TGTGCCAGCAGCTTAGTATCAAGCGGGAAGGGCACAGATACGCAGTATTTT.